This T cell receptor beta chain was recovered during a study of human T cells and chemical hapten exposure. Note on this clonotype: Its cognate antigen is unknown.

As the library was built, unique molecular identifiers were attached to individual cDNA molecules. Authors' analysis steps: Approximately 100,000 TCRs per sample was the median, with a range of roughly 20,000 to 750,000. MiXCR, run by TCRdb on the RACE reads, gives a single entry per CDR3 protein. TCRdb's processing, not the study's, gives the V and J calls here. Here the sample spans tens of thousands of distinct CDR3 sequences, about 10% being singletons. V lost 4 bases, J lost 6 bases, and 17 bases lay in between. Germline-derived CDR1 and CDR2 are KGHDR and SFDVKD. The CDR3 is 15 amino acids. Time point of the sample: healthy volunteer bleed at 2 weeks. Extraction of total RNA was performed on unfractionated whole blood. General observations from the study: Those TCRs sitting above 1 in 1000 frequency stayed the same with DPC sensitization.

The chain joins TRBV24-1 to TRBJ1-2, with no clear D. The sequenced sample consisted of whole blood. The sequence derives from a female donor in good health. Some clones in this sample may be carry-over from other donors' samples. CDR3 protein: CATSDLPSGRNGYTF. CDR3 bases: TGTGCCACCAGTGACCTCCCGTCAGGTCGGAATGGCTACACCTTC.